The 26 T cell receptor beta chains presented below share a single source sample, sequenced in a study of blood T cell repertoires in COVID-19. Sequencing was performed with immunoSEQ multiplex PCR; in TCRdb, only in-frame clones are kept and a portion is missing. Here the sample spans approximately 100,000 clones, approximately 92% being singletons. Sequencing was performed on peripheral blood. The source of these receptors is a woman of 80 years or more with active COVID-19.

The chain employs TRBV5-1 and TRBJ2-2, with 11 bases matching TRBD2. Germline V gene sequence: CDR1 SGHRS, CDR2 YFSETQ. The CDR3 covers 20 residues. The ends lost 4 bases at V and 5 bases at J; junction bases unmatched: 19. The CDR3 reads CASSRTRTGTSGRGTGELFF. CDR3 coding DNA: TGCGCCAGCAGCCGTACACGAACTGGGACTAGCGGTAGGGGGACCGGGGAGCTGTTTTTT.

J is TRBJ2-4 and V is TRBV19, with a tentative D call TRBD1 (6 bases). The V gene lost 5 bases and the J gene lost 8 bases, with 13 bases spanning the gap. CDR1 LNHDA and CDR2 SQIVND come from the germline V gene (reference sequence). The CDR3 sequence is 13 residues long. DNA of the CDR3: TGTGCCAGTAGTCAGAACAGGGCAGACATTCAGTACTTC. Protein product: CASSQNRADIQYF.

This chain uses TRBV6-5 with TRBJ1-1, with a tentative D call TRBD1 (6 bases). The V end lost 6 bases, the J end lost 1 base, and 12 bases lay between the germline ends. This CDR3 region has 14 residues. Germline-derived CDR1 and CDR2 are MNHEY and SVGAGI. Written as DNA, the CDR3 is TGTGCCAGCAGGGCCGGGACAAAGAACACTGAAGCTTTCTTT. Amino acid sequence: CASRAGTKNTEAFF.

V is TRBV15 and J is TRBJ2-1; D not certain. CDR1 is LNHNV and CDR2 is YYDKDF in the germline V gene (reference sequence). V lost 5 bases, J lost 8 bases, and 10 bases lay in between. The CDR3 totals 12 residues. DNA of the CDR3: TGTGCCACCAGCCGCTCGGTTGATGAGCAGTTCTTC. This encodes CATSRSVDEQFF.

The chain recombines TRBV6-5 with TRBJ2-3; D gene uncertain. Per germline, CDR1 MNHEY and CDR2 SVGAGI. Trimming removed 10 bases at V and 0 bases at J, with 14 bases between. This CDR3 comprises 14 residues. CDR3 amino acids: CATSTDHSTDTQYF. DNA for the CDR3: TGTGCCACCTCGACTGACCATAGCACAGATACGCAGTATTTT.

V and J are TRBV27 and TRBJ1-5, with D possibly TRBD1 on 6 matching bases. There are 15 residues in the CDR3. Germline values: CDR1 MNHEY, CDR2 SMNVEV (reference sequence). The V gene lost 6 bases and the J gene lost 5 bases, with 17 bases spanning the gap. The CDR3 loop is CASRGARDTYQPQHF. The CDR3 coding sequence is TGTGCCAGCAGGGGGGCAAGGGACACCTATCAGCCCCAGCATTTT.

V usage is TRBV29-1 and J usage is TRBJ1-1; no definite D call. V was pared by 3 bases and J by 1 base, with 3 bases between. The CDR3 runs 11 residues. Germline CDR1 reads SQVTM; CDR2 reads ANQGSEA. As DNA, the CDR3 is TGCAGCGTTGACCAGAACACTGAAGCTTTCTTT. Its protein is CSVDQNTEAFF.

This sequence joins TRBV4-1 and TRBJ1-5; the match to TRBD1 covers 7 bases. CDR1 and CDR2 (germline): MGHRA, YSYEKL. J lost 2 bases, V lost 1 base, and 2 bases had no gene match. This CDR3 spans 15 amino acids. The DNA for the CDR3 is TGCGCCAGCAGCCAAGTTCAGGGGGGCAATCAGCCCCAGCATTTT. Protein sequence: CASSQVQGGNQPQHF.

This clone appeared a single time. The chain uses TRBV2 and TRBJ2-1; 7 positions agree with TRBD2. Losses at the gene ends were 6 bases for V and 6 bases for J; bases not matched to a gene: 5. The CDR3 consists of 13 residues. From germline, CDR1 is SNHLY and CDR2 FYNNEI. The CDR3: CASSPLAANEQFF. CDR3 DNA sequence: TGTGCCAGCAGCCCGCTAGCGGCCAATGAGCAGTTCTTC.

The chain is built from TRBV25-1 and TRBJ2-7; 11 bases fit TRBD2. The CDR3 totals 15 residues. V lost 4 bases to trimming and J lost 0 bases; unmatched junction nucleotides: 2. Germline assignment: CDR1 MGHDK and CDR2 SYGVNS. CDR3: CASSAGTSGSYEQYF. Here the CDR3 DNA reads TGTGCCAGCAGTGCGGGGACTAGCGGCTCCTACGAGCAGTACTTC.

The chain is built from TRBV28 and TRBJ2-7, with D possibly matching TRBD1 (5 bases). Germline CDR1 reads MDHEN; CDR2 reads SYDVKM. The CDR3 is 11 amino acids. V lost 7 bases and J 5 bases, leaving 9 bases between the germline ends. The CDR3 protein is CASTSRDEQYF. CDR3 sequence (DNA): TGTGCCAGCACCTCCAGGGACGAGCAGTACTTC.

CDR3 sequence: CATWGEFGYTF. CDR3 DNA sequence: TGTGCCACCTGGGGCGAGTTCGGCTACACCTTC. V usage is TRBV28 and J usage is TRBJ1-2, with D maybe TRBD1 (5 bases). The CDR3 totals 11 residues. V gave up 10 bases and J gave up 8 bases, with 14 bases separating them. Germline CDR1 reads MDHEN; CDR2 reads SYDVKM.

This sequence joins TRBV28 and TRBJ2-1; 12 bases fit TRBD2. Germline trimming cut 4 bases from V and 2 bases from J; bases unmatched to any gene: 3. Germline V gene data show CDR1 as MDHEN and CDR2 as SYDVKM. This CDR3 has 16 residues. DNA of the CDR3: TGTGCCAGCAGTTCCCGGACTAGCGGGACCTACAATGAGCAGTTCTTC. Encoded protein: CASSSRTSGTYNEQFF.

CDR3 amino acids: CASINAGLAGGSSSYNEQFF. The DNA for the CDR3 is TGTGCCAGCATTAACGCCGGACTAGCGGGAGGAAGCAGCTCCTACAATGAGCAGTTCTTC. The J gene is TRBJ2-1, the V gene TRBV6-4; TRBD2 agrees at 14 bases. The CDR3 runs to 20 residues. Trimming took 7 bases from V and 0 from J; bases not matched to a gene: 14. CDR1 is MRHNA and CDR2 is SNTAGT in the germline V gene.

The chain combines TRBV5-8 with TRBJ1-4, with D possibly being TRBD1 (6 bases). V shed 4 bases and J shed 8 bases, with 18 bases lying between them. The CDR3 is 15 amino acids. The germline gives CDR1 SGHTS, CDR2 YDEGEE. CDR3 coding DNA: TGTGCCAGCAGCCCCAAACAGGGCTTTGGGGAAAAACTGTTTTTT. Its protein is CASSPKQGFGEKLFF.

This sequence joins TRBV13 and TRBJ2-5; D might be TRBD2 (5 bases). Deletions cut 2 bases from V and 7 bases from J, with 8 bases between. This CDR3 has 12 amino acids. The germline gives CDR1 PRHDT, CDR2 FYEKMQ (reference sequence). The CDR3 protein is CASSLRRGTQYF. CDR3 nucleotide sequence: TGTGCCAGCAGCTTAAGACGGGGGACCCAGTACTTC.

This clone appeared a single time. The chain employs TRBV10-1 and TRBJ2-7; TRBD1 matches 9 bases. Trimming at V came to 9 bases and at J to 5 bases, leaving 8 bases not matched to a gene. Germline-derived CDR1 and CDR2 are WNHNN and SYGVQD (reference sequence). This CDR3 comprises 13 residues. The CDR3 region is CASGQGNGDEQYF. The CDR3, as DNA: TGCGCCAGTGGACAGGGGAACGGCGACGAGCAGTACTTC.

This chain joins TRBV7-2 and TRBJ2-1, with TRBD2 matching 9 bases. The CDR3 covers 15 residues. Trimming at V came to 1 base and at J to 6 bases, leaving 4 bases not matched to a gene. CDR1 SGHTA and CDR2 FQGNSA come from the germline V gene. The CDR3 coding sequence is TGTGCCAGCAGCTTAGAATTAGCGGGAGTCAATGAGCAGTTCTTC. Encoded protein: CASSLELAGVNEQFF.

The rearrangement joins TRBV7-9 to TRBJ2-1, with D possibly being TRBD2 (5 bases). The CDR3 covers 14 residues. Germline-derived CDR1 and CDR2 are SEHNR and FQNEAQ (reference sequence). V gave up 5 bases and J gave up 3 bases, with 11 bases separating them. CDR3 sequence: CASSQEVVYNEQFF. CDR3 bases: TGTGCCAGCAGCCAGGAGGTTGTCTACAATGAGCAGTTCTTC.

The V call is TRBV5-6, the J call TRBJ2-3, with D unclear. Per germline, CDR1 SGHDT and CDR2 YYEEEE. The ends were cut back, 1 base at V and 0 bases at J, with 9 bases in the middle. The CDR3 length is 15 residues. The CDR3 region has the DNA TGTGCCAGCAGCTTGTACTCAACTAGCACAGATACGCAGTATTTT. Translating gives CASSLYSTSTDTQYF.

The chain has TRBV2 and TRBJ2-3; D possibly corresponds to TRBD2 (6 bases). V lost 2 bases, J lost 8 bases, and 17 bases lay in between. The CDR3 extends over 15 amino acids. The germline CDR1 and CDR2 sequences are SNHLY and FYNNEI. For the CDR3, the DNA is TGTGCCAGCAGTGAATTGGCGGGAAGGGGTGGTACGCAGTATTTT. Residues: CASSELAGRGGTQYF.

V gene TRBV21-1 combines with J gene TRBJ2-4; no check of the table's D call, TRBD2, against the DNA was made. TRBV21-1 corresponds to a pseudogene. The CDR3 totals 16 residues. In DNA form, the CDR3 reads TGTGCCAGCAGCAAAGGGAGGGGCATAGCCAAAAACATTCAGTACTTC. It specifies CASSKGRGIAKNIQYF.

The chain uses TRBV2 and TRBJ1-1; TRBD1 agrees at 10 bases. The trim removed 6 bases at V and 4 bases at J, leaving 5 bases unmatched. Germline values: CDR1 SNHLY, CDR2 FYNNEI. This CDR3 is 14 amino acids long. CDR3 in DNA: TGTGCCAGCAGGAGACAGGGGGCAGTCACTGAAGCTTTCTTT. Translation gives CASRRQGAVTEAFF.

The chain recombines TRBV19 with TRBJ2-1, with D tentatively TRBD2 (6 bases). CDR3 length: 14 residues. Trimming took off 5 bases at V and 7 bases at J, with 15 bases between the two ends. Germline loops: CDR1 LNHDA, CDR2 SQIVND (reference sequence). The DNA for the CDR3 is TGTGCCAGTAGTCGGAGGGACGGTGGGAATGAGCAGTTCTTC. It specifies CASSRRDGGNEQFF.

This chain connects TRBV6-8 to TRBJ2-7; the match to TRBD2 covers 9 bases. V was clipped by 2 bases and J by 2 bases; unmatched bases: 7. The germline gives CDR1 MNHGY, CDR2 SAAAGT. The length of the CDR3 is 16 residues. The CDR3 loop is CASSYGGAGGPYEQYF. Here the CDR3 DNA reads TGTGCCAGCAGTTACGGGGGAGCGGGAGGCCCCTACGAGCAGTACTTC.

This chain links TRBV18 with TRBJ2-7; 10 bases are a match to TRBD2. Trimming removed 4 bases from V and 0 bases from J; junction bases left unmatched: 6. The CDR3 length is 16 residues. Germline loops: CDR1 KGHSH, CDR2 LQKENI. CDR3: CASSHPTSGTSYEQYF. The CDR3 region has the DNA TGTGCCAGCTCACACCCAACTAGCGGGACCTCCTACGAGCAGTACTTC.